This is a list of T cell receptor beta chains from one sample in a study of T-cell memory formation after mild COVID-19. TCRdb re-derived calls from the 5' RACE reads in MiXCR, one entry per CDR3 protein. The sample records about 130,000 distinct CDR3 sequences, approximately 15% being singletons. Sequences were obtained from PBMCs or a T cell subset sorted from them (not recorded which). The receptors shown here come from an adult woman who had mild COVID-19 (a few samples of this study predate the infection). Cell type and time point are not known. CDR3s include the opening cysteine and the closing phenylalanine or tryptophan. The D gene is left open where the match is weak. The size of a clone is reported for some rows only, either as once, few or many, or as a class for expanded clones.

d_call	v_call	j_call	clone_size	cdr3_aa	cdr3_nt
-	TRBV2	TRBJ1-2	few	CASSEQRHYGYTF	TGTGCCAGCAGTGAACAACGGCACTATGGCTACACCTTC
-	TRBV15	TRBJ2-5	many	CATRGRETQYF	TGTGCCACCAGAGGCCGGGAGACCCAGTACTTC
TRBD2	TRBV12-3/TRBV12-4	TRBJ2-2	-	CASSLTSGINTGELFF	TGTGCCAGCAGTCTAACTAGCGGGATCAACACCGGGGAGCTGTTTTTT
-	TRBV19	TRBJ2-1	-	CASSMISHYNEQFF	TGTGCCAGTAGTATGATTTCGCACTACAATGAGCAGTTCTTC
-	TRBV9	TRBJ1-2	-	CASSVGLVRSYGYTF	TGTGCCAGCAGCGTTGGACTGGTAAGGAGCTATGGCTACACCTTC
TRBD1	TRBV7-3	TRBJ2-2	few	CASSLGQGAGTGELFF	TGTGCCAGCAGCTTAGGACAGGGGGCCGGGACCGGGGAGCTGTTTTTT
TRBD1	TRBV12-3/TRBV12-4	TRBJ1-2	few	CASSRDRADGYTF	TGTGCCAGCAGTCGGGACAGGGCGGATGGCTACACCTTC
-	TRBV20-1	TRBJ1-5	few	CSAPDGGRFTRNQPQHF	TGCAGTGCTCCGGATGGGGGCAGGTTTACCCGGAATCAGCCCCAGCATTTT
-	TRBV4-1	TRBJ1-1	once	CASSLGLGMNTEAFF	TGCGCCAGCAGCCTAGGGCTCGGTATGAACACTGAAGCTTTCTTT
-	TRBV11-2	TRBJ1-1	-	CASSPSKGQRTEAFF	TGTGCCAGCAGCCCAAGCAAGGGGCAAAGGACTGAAGCTTTCTTT
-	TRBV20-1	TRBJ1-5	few	CSASIGEYSNQPQHF	TGCAGTGCTAGCATCGGAGAGTATAGCAATCAGCCCCAGCATTTT
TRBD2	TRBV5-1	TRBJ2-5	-	CASSLDGRGQETQYF	TGCGCCAGCAGCTTGGACGGGAGGGGGCAAGAGACCCAGTACTTC
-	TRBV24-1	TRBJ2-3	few	CATSTGAPTDTQYF	TGTGCCACCAGTACAGGCGCCCCCACAGATACGCAGTATTTT
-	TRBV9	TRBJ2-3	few	CASSPTGGSVPDTQYF	TGTGCCAGCAGCCCGACAGGCGGGAGCGTACCAGATACGCAGTATTTT
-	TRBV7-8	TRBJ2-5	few	CASSTRRGGRQETQYF	TGTGCCAGCAGCACCCGTAGGGGGGGGAGGCAAGAGACCCAGTACTTC
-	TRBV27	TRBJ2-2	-	CASSYGNGGELFF	TGTGCCAGCAGTTACGGGAACGGCGGGGAGCTGTTTTTT
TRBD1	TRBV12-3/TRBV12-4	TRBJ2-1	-	CASSPRDRGLYNEQFF	TGTGCCAGCAGTCCGCGGGACAGGGGGCTCTACAATGAGCAGTTCTTC
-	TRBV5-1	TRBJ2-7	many	CASSQGGFYEQYF	TGCGCCAGCAGCCAGGGAGGCTTTTACGAGCAGTACTTC
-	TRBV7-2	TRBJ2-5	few	CASSSSAVAGETQYF	TGTGCCAGCAGCTCATCGGCTGTTGCGGGAGAGACCCAGTACTTC
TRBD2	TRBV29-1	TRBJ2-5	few	CSVEGTSGEETQYF	TGCAGCGTTGAAGGGACTAGCGGAGAAGAGACCCAGTACTTC
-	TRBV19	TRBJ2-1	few	CASSIADSRTVEQFF	TGTGCCAGTAGTATAGCGGACTCCAGGACGGTTGAGCAGTTCTTC
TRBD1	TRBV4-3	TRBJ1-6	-	CASSQVDRDGSPLHF	TGCGCCAGCAGCCAAGTCGACAGGGACGGTTCACCCCTCCACTTT
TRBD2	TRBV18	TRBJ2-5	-	CASSPGLGGKETQYF	TGTGCCAGCTCACCGGGACTAGGGGGGAAGGAGACCCAGTACTTC
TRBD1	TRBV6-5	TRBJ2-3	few	CASGQATDTQYF	TGTGCCAGCGGACAGGCCACAGATACGCAGTATTTT
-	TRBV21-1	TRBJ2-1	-	CASIRGSFTEQFF	TGTGCCAGCATACGTGGGAGTTTTACTGAGCAGTTCTTC
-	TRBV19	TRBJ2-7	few	CASSGTIPTYEQYF	TGTGCCAGTAGCGGGACAATTCCGACCTACGAGCAGTACTTC